This entry lists 17 T cell receptor beta chains sequenced from one sample in a study of naive and memory T cell subsets. Two oligonucleotides, mixed equimolar, formed the beta constant-region primer covering TRBC1 and TRBC2. The ligated cDNA underwent four PCR rounds using SP2 and nested alpha and beta constant-region primers. TCRdb re-derived calls from the UMI-ligation and nested PCR reads in MiXCR, one entry per CDR3 protein. The sample contains 1,500 or so distinct CDR3 sequences, 7.4% of which appear only once. Source material: CD8+ TEMRA cells from blood. Subset here: effector memory re-expressing CD45RA, CD45RA+ CD27-. These receptors all come from a human donor in good health.

This clonotype is categorized as medium-sized (0.01 to 0.1%). This rearrangement joins TRBV11-2 to TRBJ2-1; maybe TRBD2 (5 bases). The V gene lost 5 bases and the J gene lost 5 bases, with 16 bases spanning the gap. There are 15 residues in the CDR3. Germline-derived CDR1 and CDR2 are SGHAT and FQNNGV. As DNA, the CDR3 is TGTGCCAGCAGCCCTTATAGAGGGCAGAACAATGAGCAGTTCTTC. Its protein is CASSPYRGQNNEQFF.

The V gene is TRBV5-6, the J gene TRBJ2-7; no reliable D call. Germline lookup yields CDR1 SGHDT and CDR2 YYEEEE. V dropped 5 bases and J dropped 0 bases, with 6 bases sitting between them. The CDR3 contains 12 residues. The CDR3 sequence: CASSFASYEQYF. The DNA for the CDR3 is TGTGCCAGCAGTTTCGCCTCCTACGAGCAGTACTTC.

This sequence joins TRBV28 and TRBJ2-3; possibly TRBD2 for D (6 bases). V gave up 7 bases and J gave up 3 bases, with 14 bases separating them. Germline V lookup: CDR1 MDHEN, CDR2 SYDVKM. CDR3 length equals 14 residues. The CDR3 loop is CASTSGTGTDTQYF. The DNA for the CDR3 is TGTGCCAGCACCTCCGGGACTGGGACAGATACGCAGTATTTT.

The sample holds a few counts of this clonotype. V is TRBV12-3 or TRBV12-4 and J is TRBJ1-2, with D uncertain. V was shortened by 2 bases and J by 4 bases, with 11 bases between the two germline ends. The CDR3 has 14 residues. The chain's CDR3 is CASSLTARIYGYTF. The CDR3 bases are TGTGCCAGCAGTTTAACTGCCAGGATCTATGGCTACACCTTC.

The chain carries TRBV10-2 and TRBJ2-3; TRBD1 might be the D (5 bases). The V end lost 3 bases, the J end lost 1 base, and 20 bases lay between the germline ends. This CDR3 has 18 residues. Per germline, CDR1 WSHSY and CDR2 SAAADI. The CDR3 region is CASSEWILGREGTDTQYF. The CDR3 region has the DNA TGCGCCAGCAGTGAATGGATCTTAGGCAGGGAAGGCACAGATACGCAGTATTTT.

This clonotype is labeled medium-sized. The rearrangement uses TRBV7-3 and TRBJ1-1, with a tentative D call TRBD1 (5 bases). Germline V gives CDR1 SGHTA, CDR2 FQGTGA. The CDR3 contains 24 residues. Trimming shortened V by 6 bases and J by 0 bases, and 41 bases separated the two germline ends. Here the CDR3 reads CASRTTNRKLKKRKGARVNTEAFF. The CDR3 DNA follows: TGTGCCAGCAGGACGACAAACCGTAAATTAAAAAAGCGAAAAGGAGCCAGGGTGAACACTGAAGCTTTCTTT.

The sample holds a few counts of this clonotype. The V call is TRBV6-4, the J call TRBJ2-1; 7 bases line up with TRBD2. This CDR3 has 13 amino acids. Germline CDR1 and CDR2: MRHNA and SNTAGT. The J segment lost 4 bases and the V segment lost 6 bases, leaving 3 bases of the junction unmatched. The CDR3 loop reads CASSQREYNEQFF. CDR3 coding DNA: TGTGCCAGCAGCCAGCGGGAATACAATGAGCAGTTCTTC.

This chain links TRBV14 with TRBJ1-1; TRBD1 matches 8 bases. The CDR3 spans 17 residues. Germline V gives CDR1 SGHDN, CDR2 FVKESK. The V segment lost 0 bases and the J segment 5 bases; nucleotides outside the gene matches: 11. CDR3 DNA sequence: TGTGCCAGCAGCCAAGAACTCCCGTGGACAGGGAGTACTGAAGCTTTCTTT. It encodes CASSQELPWTGSTEAFF.

This clonotype occurred a few times. V and J are TRBV6-1 and TRBJ1-1, with 8 bases lining up with TRBD1. CDR3 length: 14 residues. V lost 3 bases and J lost 1; bases outside the gene matches: 1. The V gene's germline CDR1 is MNHNS and CDR2 SASEGT. CDR3 coding DNA: TGTGCCAGCAGTGAGACAGGGGAGAACACTGAAGCTTTCTTT. Amino acids: CASSETGENTEAFF.

By proportion, this clonotype is large. This chain links TRBV27 with TRBJ2-5; 7 positions agree with TRBD2. CDR3 length: 16 residues. J gave up 1 base and V 0 bases, and 5 bases lay outside the gene matches. Germline assignment: CDR1 MNHEY and CDR2 SMNVEV (reference sequence). DNA for the CDR3: TGTGCCAGCAGTTTATCGCTAGCGGAAACCCAAGAGACCCAGTACTTC. Residues: CASSLSLAETQETQYF.

The CDR3 DNA is TGTGCCAGCAGTTTAGGCGCGGACAATCAGCCCCAGCATTTT. Its translation is CASSLGADNQPQHF. This chain connects TRBV27 to TRBJ1-5; the D is unclear. V shed 2 bases and J shed 3 bases, with 8 bases lying between them. CDR1 and CDR2 from the germline V gene are MNHEY and SMNVEV (reference sequence). The CDR3 runs 14 residues.

This clonotype turned up a few times. This sequence joins TRBV6-5 and TRBJ1-3; tentative D call: TRBD1 (5 bases). The CDR3 runs 15 residues. Germline assignment: CDR1 MNHEY and CDR2 SVGAGI. The V end lost 6 bases, the J end lost 2 bases, and 14 bases lay between the germline ends. The CDR3 DNA is TGTGCCAGCAGGCGGTCAGGGACCACTGGAAACACCATATATTTT. This translates into CASRRSGTTGNTIYF.

This clonotype has a count of ten or more. The chain is built from TRBV13 and TRBJ2-3, with a possible D match to TRBD2 (6 bases). V lost 0 bases and J lost 2, with 12 bases in between. Looked up from germline, CDR1 is PRHDT and CDR2 is FYEKMQ (reference sequence). There are 16 residues in the CDR3. The CDR3 here is CASSLGGGEATDTQYF. The DNA for the CDR3 is TGTGCCAGCAGCTTAGGCGGCGGGGAGGCCACAGATACGCAGTATTTT.

This clonotype came up a few times. The rearrangement uses TRBV20-1 and TRBJ2-2, with 9 bases fitting TRBD2. The germline V gene encodes CDR1 DFQATT and CDR2 SNEGSKA (reference sequence). The V segment lost 2 bases and the J segment 3 bases; nucleotides outside the gene matches: 7. This CDR3 is 16 amino acids long. The CDR3 loop is CSARSQTSGDTGELFF. DNA for the CDR3: TGCAGTGCTAGATCGCAGACTAGCGGCGACACCGGGGAGCTGTTTTTT.

This clonotype was seen many times. The J gene is TRBJ2-2, the V gene TRBV11-2; D gene uncertain. This CDR3 contains 14 residues. Germline V gene lookup returns CDR1 SGHAT and CDR2 FQNNGV. Trimming pared 1 base from V and 1 base from J, leaving 4 bases between. The CDR3 loop is CASSLAENTGELFF. CDR3 sequence (DNA): TGTGCCAGCAGCTTAGCGGAGAACACCGGGGAGCTGTTTTTT. Full variable domain (remainder filled in from reference TRBV11-2 and TRBJ2-2): EAGVAQSPRYKIIEKRQSVAFWCNPISGHATLYWYQQILGQGPKLLIQFQNNGVVDDSQLPKDRFSAERLKGVDSTLKIQPAKLEDSAVYLCASSLAENTGELFFGEGSRLTVL.

This clonotype was counted a few times. V and J are TRBV6-2 or TRBV6-3 and TRBJ1-6, with 7 bases that match TRBD1. The CDR3 is 14 residues long. The ends lost 4 bases at V and 9 bases at J; junction bases unmatched: 6. From germline, CDR1 is MNHEY and CDR2 SVGEGT. The CDR3 nucleotides read TGTGCCAGCAGTTTAGACAGGGAATCTTCACCCCTCCACTTT. It translates to CASSLDRESSPLHF.

This clonotype was detected ten times or more. This rearrangement joins TRBV7-2 to TRBJ2-7, with 7 bases identical to TRBD2. After removal of 5 bases from V and 3 bases from J, the junction contained 13 bases not matched to a gene. Germline V gene sequence: CDR1 SGHTA, CDR2 FQGNSA. CDR3 length equals 16 residues. This chain's CDR3 is CASSPDVSGPSYEQYF. For the CDR3, the DNA is TGTGCCAGCAGCCCCGATGTTAGCGGGCCTAGCTACGAGCAGTACTTC.